The 19 T cell receptor beta chains given below trace back to one sample, sequenced in a study of cytomegalovirus exposure and HLA in healthy donors. Primers included in the PCR were 60 Vbeta and 13 Jbeta primers. Only in-frame clones appear in the TCRdb table, and some are missing; sequencing was by immunoSEQ multiplex PCR. The table records 200,000 or so clones, around 77% of them present only once. Material: PBMCs. The source is a woman aged 25 to 45 in good health and CMV-seronegative.

The chain couples TRBV9 to TRBJ1-2; 7 nucleotides match TRBD1. The CDR3 runs 13 residues. Germline values: CDR1 SGDLS, CDR2 YYNGEE. Trimming at V came to 4 bases and at J to 8 bases, leaving 8 bases not matched to a gene. The chain's CDR3 is CASSPIDRDGYTF. Written as DNA, the CDR3 is TGTGCCAGCAGCCCAATCGACAGGGACGGCTACACCTTC.

This clone was picked up a small number of times. This chain joins TRBV6-5 and TRBJ1-2; weak D call: TRBD1 (5 bases). The V gene's germline CDR1 is MNHEY and CDR2 SVGAGI. This CDR3 has 13 amino acids. Deletions cut 6 bases from V and 4 bases from J, with 12 bases between. The CDR3 region is CASRVRASYGYTF. In nucleotides, the CDR3 is TGTGCCAGCAGAGTCAGGGCTAGCTATGGCTACACCTTC.

With respect to this clone: This same CDR3 is encoded by further DNA sequences in the sample. This rearrangement joins TRBV27 to TRBJ2-2, with 14 positions matching TRBD2. The trim removed 3 bases at V and 6 bases at J, leaving 0 bases unmatched. Germline CDR1 MNHEY, CDR2 SMNVEV (reference sequence). There are 15 residues in the CDR3. The CDR3 DNA follows: TGTGCCAGCAGTTTGGGACTAGCGGGAGCCGGGGAGCTGTTTTTT. Translation gives CASSLGLAGAGELFF.

The chain has TRBV27 and TRBJ1-3; 8 positions match TRBD1. The CDR3 totals 15 residues. V lost 5 bases to trimming and J lost 2 bases; unmatched junction nucleotides: 5. Germline CDR1 and CDR2: MNHEY and SMNVEV (reference sequence). CDR3 sequence reads: CASSALTGAGNTIYF. The CDR3 region has the DNA TGTGCCAGCAGTGCCCTGACAGGGGCTGGAAACACCATATATTTT.

The chain combines TRBV9 with TRBJ1-2; the match to TRBD1 covers 9 bases. The V gene end was trimmed by 4 bases and the J gene end by 2 bases; junction bases not matched to a gene: 3. CDR1 SGDLS and CDR2 YYNGEE come from the germline V gene. The CDR3 length is 14 residues. CDR3 sequence (DNA): TGTGCCAGCAGCACAGGACAGGGGAACTATGGCTACACCTTC. Amino acid sequence: CASSTGQGNYGYTF.

CDR3 sequence reads: CASNTLQGANEQYF. The CDR3 bases are TGCGCCAGCAACACCCTACAGGGGGCGAACGAGCAGTACTTC. V gene TRBV5-1 combines with J gene TRBJ2-7, with 9 nucleotides matching TRBD1. CDR1 is SGHRS, CDR2 YFSETQ, per germline. V dropped 6 bases and J dropped 5; count of bases not matched to a gene: 9. The CDR3 contains 14 residues. Complete variable domain (other parts from reference TRBV5-1 and TRBJ2-7): KAGVTQTPRYLIKTRGQQVTLSCSPISGHRSVSWYQQTPGQGLQFLFEYFSETQRNKGNFPGRFSGRQFSNSRSEMNVSTLELGDSALYLCASNTLQGANEQYFGPGTRLTVT.

The chain carries TRBV7-9 and TRBJ2-2; D is undetermined. Germline V gene sequence: CDR1 SEHNR, CDR2 FQNEAQ (reference sequence). V shed 0 bases and J shed 13 bases, with 9 bases lying between them. The length of the CDR3 is 12 residues. In nucleotides, the CDR3 is TGTGCCAGCAGCTTAGCGCACCTCGGGCTGTTTTTT. Its translation: CASSLAHLGLFF. The whole variable domain, filled in from reference TRBV7-9 and TRBJ2-2, reads DTGVSQNPRHKITKRGQNVTFRCDPISEHNRLYWYRQTLGQGPEFLTYFQNEAQLEKSRLLSDRFSAERPKGSFSTLEIQRTEQGDSAMYLCASSLAHLGLFFGEGSRLTVL.

The chain has TRBV16 and TRBJ2-1; a possible D gene is TRBD2 (6 bases). Trimming took off 1 base at V and 2 bases at J, with 12 bases between the two ends. This CDR3 is built from 16 residues. CDR1 is KGHSY and CDR2 is FQNENV in the germline V gene. The DNA for the CDR3 is TGTGCCAGCAGCCAATTGGTGCGGGAACCCTACAATGAGCAGTTCTTC. Translation gives CASSQLVREPYNEQFF.

CDR3 DNA: TGTGCCAGCAGTTCAATGGTGGGGAGTGCCTGGAACACTGAAGCTTTCTTT. This gives the protein CASSSMVGSAWNTEAFF. The chain links TRBV27 to TRBJ1-1; D gene unclear. The CDR3 is 17 amino acids. Deletions cut 4 bases from V and 1 base from J, with 19 bases between. Germline V lookup: CDR1 MNHEY, CDR2 SMNVEV (reference sequence).

V and J are TRBV28 and TRBJ2-7; possible D gene TRBD2, 7 bases. V lost 2 bases and J 2 bases, leaving 10 bases between the germline ends. Looked up from germline, CDR1 is MDHEN and CDR2 is SYDVKM. The CDR3 totals 14 residues. CDR3 loop: CASSLRGRAYEQYF. CDR3 coding DNA: TGTGCCAGCAGTTTAAGGGGGAGGGCCTACGAGCAGTACTTC.

The V gene is TRBV5-1, the J gene TRBJ2-1, with 12 bases that match TRBD2. Trimming took 5 bases from V and 0 from J; bases not matched to a gene: 9. Germline CDR1 SGHRS, CDR2 YFSETQ. There are 18 residues in the CDR3. CDR3 nucleotides: TGCGCCAGCAGAGGACTAGCGGGAATACATACCTCCTACAATGAGCAGTTCTTC. This sequence encodes CASRGLAGIHTSYNEQFF.

This rearrangement joins TRBV4-2 to TRBJ1-2; D call uncertain. The germline V gene encodes CDR1 LGHNA and CDR2 YNFKEQ. The CDR3 totals 14 residues. The ends were cut back, 1 base at V and 4 bases at J, with 10 bases in the middle. CDR3 sequence (DNA): TGTGCCAGCAGCCAAGGCGGGTATGGCTATGGCTACACCTTC. It yields the protein CASSQGGYGYGYTF.

The chain combines TRBV19 with TRBJ1-1; the D is unclear. This CDR3 is 13 amino acids long. Germline CDR1 is LNHDA and CDR2 is SQIVND (reference sequence). The germline V and J ends were trimmed by 5 bases and 3 bases, with 10 bases remaining between them. The CDR3 region has the DNA TGTGCCAGTAGTGCCGGTCTTTACACTGAAGCTTTCTTT. This sequence encodes CASSAGLYTEAFF.

The rearrangement uses TRBV30 and TRBJ2-5; TRBD2 is a possible D gene (6 bases). Germline assignment: CDR1 GTSNPN and CDR2 SVGIG (reference sequence). The V and J ends lost 2 bases and 5 bases respectively, with 9 bases between them. The CDR3 runs to 12 residues. The CDR3 is CAWSQGRETQYF. CDR3 nucleotides: TGTGCCTGGAGTCAAGGGAGGGAGACCCAGTACTTC.

The V gene is TRBV2, the J gene TRBJ2-7, with D possibly being TRBD1 (5 bases). The CDR3 sequence is 14 residues long. Germline lookup yields CDR1 SNHLY and CDR2 FYNNEI. Trimming removed 6 bases from V and 3 bases from J, with 15 bases in between. Written as DNA, the CDR3 is TGTGCCAGCAGGGTCGGCAGGGTTTACTACGAGCAGTACTTC. This codes for CASRVGRVYYEQYF.

The rearrangement joins TRBV7-8 to TRBJ2-3, with TRBD2 matching 11 bases. The CDR3 is made up of 16 amino acids. Germline CDR1 is SGHVS and CDR2 is FQNEAQ. V lost 0 bases, J lost 4 bases, and 3 bases stayed unmatched. CDR3: CASSLALAGGADTQYF. For the CDR3, the DNA is TGTGCCAGCAGCTTAGCCCTAGCGGGGGGAGCAGATACGCAGTATTTT.

The chain couples TRBV9 to TRBJ2-3; 9 bases line up with TRBD2. The CDR3 extends over 15 amino acids. Germline-derived CDR1 and CDR2 are SGDLS and YYNGEE. V was pared by 0 bases and J by 9 bases, with 8 bases of the junction left unmatched. CDR3 coding DNA: TGTGCCAGCAGCGTAGCCGGGGCGGGGGGGGAAACGCAGTATTTT. Protein product: CASSVAGAGGETQYF.

The gene calls are TRBV28 and TRBJ2-3, with a tentative D call TRBD1 (5 bases). The CDR3 length is 17 residues. Germline V gene sequence: CDR1 MDHEN, CDR2 SYDVKM. The germline V and J ends were trimmed by 2 bases and 1 base, with 16 bases remaining between them. CDR3 sequence (DNA): TGTGCCAGCAGTTTAAGGCGCCAGGGTGGCGGCACAGATACGCAGTATTTT. As protein: CASSLRRQGGGTDTQYF.

The gene calls are TRBV29-1 and TRBJ2-3; tentatively, D is TRBD2 (6 bases). The CDR3 covers 13 residues. Germline assignment: CDR1 SQVTM and CDR2 ANQGSEA. Trimming removed 4 bases at V and 3 bases at J, with 11 bases between. This CDR3 reads CSVGGGRTDTQYF. The CDR3 coding sequence is TGCAGCGTTGGCGGAGGGAGAACAGATACGCAGTATTTT.